The 26 T cell receptor beta chains presented below share a single source sample, sequenced in a study of blood T cell repertoires in COVID-19. TCRdb keeps only in-frame clones here, not all; method: immunoSEQ multiplex PCR. The table includes about 400,000 clones, about 90% detected once. Source material: PBMCs or T cells enriched from blood (not recorded which). Source of these receptors: a woman in her 30s who had recovered from COVID-19.

This rearrangement joins TRBV30 to TRBJ1-6, with 9 bases identical to TRBD1. This CDR3 is 15 amino acids long. V shed 1 base, J shed 7 bases, and the junction held 5 bases outside the gene matches. Germline V gene lookup returns CDR1 GTSNPN and CDR2 SVGIG (reference sequence). The CDR3 loop reads CAWSGGQGINSPLHF. CDR3 bases: TGTGCCTGGAGTGGAGGACAGGGGATCAATTCACCCCTCCACTTT.

The V gene is TRBV29-1, the J gene TRBJ1-3; 9 bases align to TRBD1. Germline V gene sequence: CDR1 SQVTM, CDR2 ANQGSEA. The CDR3 spans 13 residues. The junction had 2 bases not matched to a gene; V was cut back by 6 bases and J by 2 bases. CDR3 DNA: TGCAGCGTGGGGACAGGGCCTGGAAACACCATATATTTT. It yields the protein CSVGTGPGNTIYF.

CDR3 loop: CASSEVSSGNTIYF. CDR3 nucleotides: TGTGCCAGCAGTGAAGTTAGCTCTGGAAACACCATATATTTT. The chain uses TRBV6-1 and TRBJ1-3; D is uncertain. Germline V gene sequence: CDR1 MNHNS, CDR2 SASEGT. Trimming took 1 base from V and 0 from J, leaving 4 bases between them. The CDR3 has 14 residues.

This CDR3 reads CASSPGLSSGRAGSSYNEQFF. The CDR3 DNA sequence: TGTGCCAGCTCTCCCGGGTTATCTAGCGGGAGGGCCGGAAGCTCCTACAATGAGCAGTTCTTC. The chain is built from TRBV18 and TRBJ2-1, with TRBD2 matching 12 bases. V gave up 6 bases and J gave up 0 bases; unmatched junction bases: 18. Per germline, CDR1 KGHSH and CDR2 LQKENI. The CDR3 extends over 21 amino acids. The variable domain in full, completed from reference TRBV18 and TRBJ2-1, reads NAGVMQNPRHLVRRRGQEARLRCSPMKGHSHVYWYRQLPEEGLKFMVYLQKENIIDESGMPKERFSAEFPKEGPSILRIQQVVRGDSAAYFCASSPGLSSGRAGSSYNEQFFGPGTRLTVL.

This rearrangement joins TRBV5-1 to TRBJ1-1; D remains unclear. V was shortened by 1 base and J by 0 bases, with 10 bases between the two germline ends. The CDR3 extends over 15 amino acids. Per germline, CDR1 SGHRS and CDR2 YFSETQ. The CDR3 sequence is CASSLMSFMNTEAFF. CDR3 bases: TGCGCCAGCAGCTTGATGTCCTTTATGAACACTGAAGCTTTCTTT.

The chain is built from TRBV19 and TRBJ1-3; D gene uncertain. The CDR3 has 16 residues. Germline CDR1 and CDR2: LNHDA and SQIVND (reference sequence). Trimming stripped 0 bases from V and 0 bases from J, with 9 bases between. This chain's CDR3 is CASSIDPGFSGNTIYF. The CDR3 DNA reads TGTGCCAGTAGTATAGACCCCGGGTTCTCTGGAAACACCATATATTTT.

The chain carries TRBV11-2 and TRBJ2-3, with 7 bases identical to TRBD2. CDR1 SGHAT and CDR2 FQNNGV come from the germline V gene. The CDR3 spans 14 residues. The V segment lost 10 bases and the J segment 3 bases; nucleotides outside the gene matches: 10. The CDR3 loop reads CATRQTGGTDTQYF. DNA of the CDR3: TGTGCCACCCGGCAAACCGGGGGGACAGATACGCAGTATTTT.

The chain links TRBV4-3 to TRBJ2-3; 12 nucleotides agree with TRBD2. Germline CDR1 LGHNA, CDR2 YSLEER. The V segment lost 0 bases and the J segment 9 bases; nucleotides outside the gene matches: 1. This CDR3 contains 14 residues. The CDR3: CASSQELAGGTQYF. As DNA, the CDR3 is TGCGCCAGCAGCCAAGAACTAGCGGGGGGAACGCAGTATTTT.

The chain is built from TRBV29-1 and TRBJ2-6, with 11 bases aligning to TRBD1. Germline lookup yields CDR1 SQVTM and CDR2 ANQGSEA. The CDR3 spans 15 residues. Trimming removed 6 bases from V and 3 bases from J; junction bases left unmatched: 4. The CDR3 loop reads CSVRTGGLGANVLTF. CDR3 sequence (DNA): TGCAGCGTACGGACAGGGGGCCTTGGGGCCAACGTCCTGACTTTC.

The chain is built from TRBV28 and TRBJ1-4; D gene uncertain. V dropped 5 bases and J dropped 0 bases, with 13 bases sitting between them. Germline loops: CDR1 MDHEN, CDR2 SYDVKM. This CDR3 is 16 amino acids long. CDR3 protein: CASSPLLEPTNEKLFF. CDR3 in DNA: TGTGCCAGCAGTCCCCTCCTGGAGCCAACTAATGAAAAACTGTTTTTT.

The J gene is TRBJ2-1, the V gene TRBV18; no clear D. Trimming removed 4 bases from V and 3 bases from J, with 10 bases in between. This CDR3 comprises 14 residues. CDR1 is KGHSH, CDR2 LQKENI, per germline. The CDR3 DNA is TGTGCCAGCTCACGTCACAGCCGCTACAATGAGCAGTTCTTC. This gives the protein CASSRHSRYNEQFF.

This clone was counted once. The chain combines TRBV7-9 with TRBJ2-7, with 10 bases fitting TRBD2. Trimming took 1 base from V and 6 from J; bases not matched to a gene: 3. CDR3 length: 14 residues. The germline CDR1 and CDR2 sequences are SEHNR and FQNEAQ (reference sequence). Written as DNA, the CDR3 is TGTGCCAGCAGCTTAGAGCGGGAGGGCCGCGAGCAGTACTTC. It encodes CASSLEREGREQYF.

The gene calls are TRBV6-5 and TRBJ1-1; 8 bases are a match to TRBD1. The CDR3 totals 14 residues. From germline, CDR1 is MNHEY and CDR2 SVGAGI. Trimming cost V 7 bases and J 7 bases; bases outside gene matches: 11. The CDR3 reads CASTATGDVDEAFF. The CDR3, as DNA: TGTGCCAGCACCGCGACAGGGGACGTAGATGAAGCTTTCTTT.

The J gene is TRBJ1-2, the V gene TRBV5-4, with TRBD1 as a possible D gene (6 bases). Trimming shortened V by 4 bases and J by 4 bases, and 14 bases separated the two germline ends. CDR3 length equals 14 residues. Germline V gene data show CDR1 as SGHNT and CDR2 as YYREEE (reference sequence). The CDR3 DNA follows: TGTGCCAGCAGCCGCACAGGGCTTCGCTATGGCTACACCTTC. This sequence encodes CASSRTGLRYGYTF.

The genes are TRBV28 and TRBJ1-1; D is unclear. Germline CDR1 and CDR2: MDHEN and SYDVKM. V was shortened by 5 bases and J by 4 bases, with 11 bases between the two germline ends. The CDR3 consists of 13 residues. Here the CDR3 reads CASSPGVFTEAFF. DNA for the CDR3: TGTGCCAGCAGTCCCGGGGTATTCACTGAAGCTTTCTTT.

The chain combines TRBV14 with TRBJ2-3, with 8 bases that match TRBD1. Germline assignment: CDR1 SGHDN and CDR2 FVKESK. This CDR3 spans 16 amino acids. The trim removed 0 bases at V and 4 bases at J, leaving 6 bases unmatched. In nucleotides, the CDR3 is TGTGCCAGCAGCCAAGATCTCGGACAGGGCTCAGATACGCAGTATTTT. It is translated as CASSQDLGQGSDTQYF.

V is TRBV10-3 and J is TRBJ1-5; D not certain. The CDR3 covers 15 residues. V was cut by 10 bases and J by 0 bases, with 16 bases left in between. Germline CDR1 and CDR2: ENHRY and SYGVKD. Here the CDR3 DNA reads TGTGCCAGCCGGAGGAATTATAATAGCAATCAGCCCCAGCATTTT. Amino acids: CASRRNYNSNQPQHF.

This chain links TRBV2 with TRBJ2-2; 8 nucleotides line up with TRBD2. This CDR3 is built from 15 residues. Germline V gene sequence: CDR1 SNHLY, CDR2 FYNNEI. V shed 7 bases, J shed 5 bases, and the junction held 9 bases outside the gene matches. CDR3: CASIPQTGGTGELFF. In DNA form, the CDR3 reads TGTGCCAGCATTCCCCAGACGGGAGGGACCGGGGAGCTGTTTTTT.

J is TRBJ1-2 and V is TRBV6-5; a possible D gene is TRBD1 (6 bases). The CDR3 has 13 residues. V dropped 5 bases and J dropped 3 bases, with 10 bases sitting between them. Germline V gene data show CDR1 as MNHEY and CDR2 as SVGAGI. The CDR3 DNA is TGTGCCAGCAGTCGTTCAGGGGACTATGGCTACACCTTC. Translating it yields CASSRSGDYGYTF.

This chain's CDR3 is CASRYHRDRTAFF. For the CDR3, the DNA is TGTGCCAGCAGATACCACCGGGACAGGACCGCTTTCTTT. The chain is built from TRBV6-5 and TRBJ1-1; 8 bases align to TRBD1. The junction had 11 bases not matched to a gene; V was cut back by 6 bases and J by 11 bases. CDR3 length: 13 amino acids. Germline V gene data show CDR1 as MNHEY and CDR2 as SVGAGI.

This chain joins TRBV29-1 and TRBJ1-2; 7 bases are shared with TRBD1. V trimming: 5 bases; J trimming: 1 base; junction bases outside the gene matches: 7. CDR1 is SQVTM, CDR2 ANQGSEA, per germline. CDR3 length: 14 amino acids. CDR3 protein: CSVRDRDINYGYTF. CDR3 bases: TGCAGCGTTCGGGACAGAGACATTAACTATGGCTACACCTTC.

The chain recombines TRBV5-4 with TRBJ1-1; possibly TRBD1 for D (6 bases). This CDR3 comprises 13 residues. Between the trimmed V and J ends, which lost 4 bases and 6 bases, there was a span of 13 bases. Per germline, CDR1 SGHNT and CDR2 YYREEE (reference sequence). CDR3 residues: CASSPTGKAEAFF. In DNA, the CDR3 is TGTGCCAGCAGCCCTACAGGGAAGGCTGAAGCTTTCTTT.

The V gene is TRBV30, the J gene TRBJ2-1; weak D call: TRBD1 (6 bases). V was shortened by 3 bases and J by 4 bases, with 16 bases between the two germline ends. There are 15 residues in the CDR3. The germline gives CDR1 GTSNPN, CDR2 SVGIG (reference sequence). For the CDR3, the DNA is TGTGCCTGGAGAGAAACAGGGTACCAATACAATGAGCAGTTCTTC. Amino acid sequence: CAWRETGYQYNEQFF.

V usage is TRBV12-3 or TRBV12-4 and J usage is TRBJ2-3; TRBD2 matches 8 bases. The CDR3 is made up of 13 amino acids. J was trimmed by 9 bases and V by 4 bases; bases with no gene match: 6. The chain's CDR3 is CASSSSGSQTQYF. CDR3 bases: TGTGCCAGCAGTTCGAGCGGGAGCCAAACGCAGTATTTT.

V is TRBV3-1 (or the pseudogene TRBV3-2) and J is TRBJ2-5, with no clear D. The V gene's germline CDR1 is LGHDT and CDR2 YNNKEL (reference sequence). V lost 1 base, J lost 4 bases, and 7 bases lay in between. The CDR3 has 13 amino acids. CDR3 coding DNA: TGTGCCAGCAGCCAAGTTCGTAGAGAGACCCAGTACTTC. As protein: CASSQVRRETQYF.

The chain combines TRBV7-9 with TRBJ2-7; 10 bases are shared with TRBD2. Trimming cost V 5 bases and J 1 base; bases outside gene matches: 14. The germline gives CDR1 SEHNR, CDR2 FQNEAQ (reference sequence). The CDR3 has 18 residues. The CDR3 loop reads CASSPSTTLAGGSYEQYF. The CDR3 DNA reads as TGTGCCAGCAGCCCGTCCACCACCTTAGCGGGAGGTTCCTACGAGCAGTACTTC.